This T cell receptor (beta chain) appears in the sequencing data of a study of monozygotic twins with cystic fibrosis. General study points: V usage most resembled the co-twin in 13 of 16 pairs.

Method: immunoSEQ multiplex PCR; TCRdb's copy keeps in-frame clones and lacks some. This sample carries about 20,000 clones, just under 90% of them seen once, and the ten largest clones take approximately 1.2%. From germline, CDR1 is LNHDA and CDR2 SQIVND (reference sequence). V shed 7 bases and J shed 8 bases, with 14 bases lying between them. The CDR3 runs 12 residues. As regards this clone: What it binds is unknown.

The chain links TRBV19 to TRBJ1-2, with D tentatively TRBD1 (5 bases). Input material: blood. The sequence was collected from a woman in her 30s with cystic fibrosis. For the CDR3, the DNA is TGTGCCAGTACCCTCGCGCGGGGGGGCTACACCTTC. Amino acid sequence: CASTLARGGYTF.